This TCR beta chain was profiled in a study of blood T cells in healthy people across ages. PBMCs, at least 6.5 million per sample, were isolated. Total RNA was isolated from each sample in quantities of at least 6 micrograms. Combining a sample-barcoded 5' primer with a J-beta primer mix, a second PCR ran for about 7 to 11 cycles. TCRdb reanalysed the 5' RACE reads using MiXCR and keeps one entry per CDR3 protein. The data hold over 450,000 distinct CDR3 sequences, with 20% to 30% observed a single time. Germline assignment: CDR1 SEHNR and CDR2 FQNEAQ (reference sequence). Trimming cost V 5 bases and J 9 bases; bases outside gene matches: 12. CDR3 length equals 15 residues. This clonotype was counted many times. These same records also appear under a second study, on T cells of mothers and their children. Per that paper: Thymic selection shapes TCR recombination output similarly in related and unrelated pairs. No clones detected were persistent microchimeric T cell clones.

The chain uses TRBV7-9 and TRBJ2-1; 8 bases map to TRBD2. This receptor was identified in a boy aged 5-17 years in good health. The sample was blood. CDR3 in amino acids: CASSPAGVGFGEQFF. CDR3 nucleotides: TGTGCCAGCAGCCCAGCGGGAGTGGGTTTCGGTGAGCAGTTCTTC.